The 2 T cell receptor beta chains listed next were all sequenced from one sample in a study of siplizumab effects on memory and regulatory T cells. Only in-frame clones appear in the TCRdb table, and some are missing; sequencing was by immunoSEQ multiplex PCR. The sample includes about 97,000 clones, more than 85% of them seen just once. The sequenced material came from CD4+ T cells sorted from blood. The source of these receptors is a human donor in good health.

V gene TRBV5-4 combines with J gene TRBJ1-6; D perhaps matches TRBD1 (6 bases). The germline V gene has CDR1 SGHNT and CDR2 YYREEE (reference sequence). Trimming took off 5 bases at V and 8 bases at J, with 14 bases between the two ends. The length of the CDR3 is 14 residues. The CDR3 here is CASSLTGVDSPLHF. The DNA for the CDR3 is TGTGCCAGCAGTTTGACAGGTGTGGATTCACCCCTCCACTTT. The variable domain in full, completed from reference TRBV5-4 and TRBJ1-6, reads ETGVTQSPTHLIKTRGQQVTLRCSSQSGHNTVSWYQQALGQGPQFIFQYYREEENGRGNFPPRFSGLQFPNYSSELNVNALELDDSALYLCASSLTGVDSPLHFGNGTRLTVT.

The chain employs TRBV27 and TRBJ2-3; D perhaps matches TRBD1 (6 bases). Germline V gene data show CDR1 as MNHEY and CDR2 as SMNVEV (reference sequence). Between the trimmed V and J ends, which lost 6 bases and 3 bases, there was a span of 16 bases. The CDR3 is 15 amino acids. CDR3 region: CASSYRVLRTDTQYF. The CDR3 coding sequence is TGTGCCAGCAGCTACAGGGTTTTAAGGACAGATACGCAGTATTTT.